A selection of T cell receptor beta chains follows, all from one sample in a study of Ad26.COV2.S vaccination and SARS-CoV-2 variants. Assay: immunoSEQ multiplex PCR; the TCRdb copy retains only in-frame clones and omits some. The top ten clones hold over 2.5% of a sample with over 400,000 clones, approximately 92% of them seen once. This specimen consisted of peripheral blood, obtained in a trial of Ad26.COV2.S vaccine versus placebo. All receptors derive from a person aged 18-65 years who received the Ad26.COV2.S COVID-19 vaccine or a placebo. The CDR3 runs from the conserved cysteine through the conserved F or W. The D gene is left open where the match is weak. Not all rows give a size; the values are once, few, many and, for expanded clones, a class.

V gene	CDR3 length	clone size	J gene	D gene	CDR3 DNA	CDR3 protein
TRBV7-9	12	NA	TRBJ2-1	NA	TGTGCCAGCAGTTACAACCACAATGAGCAGTTCTTC	CASSYNHNEQFF
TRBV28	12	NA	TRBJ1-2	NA	TGTGCCAGCAGTTTAAAGGGGTATGGCTACACCTTC	CASSLKGYGYTF
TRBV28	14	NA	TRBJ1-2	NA	TGTGCCAGCGCGACAGGATTTACCCCCTATGGCTACACCTTC	CASATGFTPYGYTF
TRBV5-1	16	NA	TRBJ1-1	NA	TGCGCCAGCAGCTTGGATGTATCCAGGGTTGGCACTGAAGCTTTCTTT	CASSLDVSRVGTEAFF
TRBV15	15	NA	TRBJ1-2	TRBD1	TGTGCCACCAGCAGACGAGACAGGGCGGTCTATGGCTACACCTTC	CATSRRDRAVYGYTF
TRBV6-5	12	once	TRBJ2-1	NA	TGTGCCAGCAGGCTACCTAACAATGAGCAGTTCTTC	CASRLPNNEQFF
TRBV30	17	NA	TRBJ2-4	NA	TGTGCCTGGAGTCCAAGCCCCGAGTGGGGGGCCAAAAACATTCAGTACTTC	CAWSPSPEWGAKNIQYF
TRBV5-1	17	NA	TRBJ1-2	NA	TGCGCCAGCACTTCCCACTCGCCGGGGGCTATCTTCTATGGCTACACCTTC	CASTSHSPGAIFYGYTF
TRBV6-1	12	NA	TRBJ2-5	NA	TGTGCCAGCAGTGAAGCGTTGGAGACCCAGTACTTC	CASSEALETQYF
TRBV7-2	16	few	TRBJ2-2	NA	TGTGCCAGCAGCCTCCGCCGGCGGGTGCGCACCGGGGAGCTGTTTTTT	CASSLRRRVRTGELFF
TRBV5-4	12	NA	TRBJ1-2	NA	TGTGCCAGCAGCCCTTTTGGATATGGCTACACCTTC	CASSPFGYGYTF
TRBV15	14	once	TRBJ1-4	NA	TGTGCCACCAGCAGAGATCCGACTGAGGGAAAACTGTTTTTT	CATSRDPTEGKLFF